This TCR beta chain was captured by sequencing in a study of blood T cell repertoires in COVID-19. Method: immunoSEQ multiplex PCR; TCRdb's copy keeps in-frame clones and lacks some. The table records some 11,000 clones, 80% to 90% of them present only once. Trimming cost V 7 bases and J 3 bases, with 15 bases left between them. The germline V gene has CDR1 LNHDA and CDR2 SQIVND (reference sequence). The CDR3 runs to 14 residues. The chain has TRBV19 and TRBJ2-5; possibly TRBD2 for D (6 bases). Sequencing was carried out using peripheral blood. The sequence came from a woman aged 55-69 years with acute or convalescent COVID-19. The CDR3 nucleotides read TGTGCCAGTAAGGGCGTGGAGGGAAAAGAGACCCAGTACTTC. As protein: CASKGVEGKETQYF.